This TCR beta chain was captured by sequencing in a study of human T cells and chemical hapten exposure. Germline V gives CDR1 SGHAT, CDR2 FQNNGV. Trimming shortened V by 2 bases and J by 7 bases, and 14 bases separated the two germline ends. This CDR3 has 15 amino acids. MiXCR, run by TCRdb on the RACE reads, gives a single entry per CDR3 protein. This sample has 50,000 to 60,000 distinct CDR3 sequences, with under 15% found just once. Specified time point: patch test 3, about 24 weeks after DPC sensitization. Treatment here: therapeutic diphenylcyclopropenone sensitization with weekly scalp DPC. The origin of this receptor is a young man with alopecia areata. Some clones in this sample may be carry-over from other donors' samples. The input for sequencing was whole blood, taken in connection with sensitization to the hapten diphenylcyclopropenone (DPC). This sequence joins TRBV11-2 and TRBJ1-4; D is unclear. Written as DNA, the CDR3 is TGTGCCAGCAGCTTATCAGGAGTCCCGAGTGAAAAACTGTTTTTT. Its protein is CASSLSGVPSEKLFF.